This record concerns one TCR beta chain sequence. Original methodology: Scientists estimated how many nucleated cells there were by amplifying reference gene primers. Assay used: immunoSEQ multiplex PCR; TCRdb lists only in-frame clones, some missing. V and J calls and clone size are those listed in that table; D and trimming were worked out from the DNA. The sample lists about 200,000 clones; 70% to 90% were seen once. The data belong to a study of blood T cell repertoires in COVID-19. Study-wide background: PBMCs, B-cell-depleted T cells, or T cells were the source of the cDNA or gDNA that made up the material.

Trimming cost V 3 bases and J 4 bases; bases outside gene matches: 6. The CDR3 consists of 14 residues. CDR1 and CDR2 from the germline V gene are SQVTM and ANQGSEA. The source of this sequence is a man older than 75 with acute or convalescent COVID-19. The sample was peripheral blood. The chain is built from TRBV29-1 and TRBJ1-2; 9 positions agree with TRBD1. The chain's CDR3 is CSVESGTGRYGYTF. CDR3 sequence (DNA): TGCAGCGTTGAGTCCGGGACAGGGCGCTATGGCTACACCTTC.